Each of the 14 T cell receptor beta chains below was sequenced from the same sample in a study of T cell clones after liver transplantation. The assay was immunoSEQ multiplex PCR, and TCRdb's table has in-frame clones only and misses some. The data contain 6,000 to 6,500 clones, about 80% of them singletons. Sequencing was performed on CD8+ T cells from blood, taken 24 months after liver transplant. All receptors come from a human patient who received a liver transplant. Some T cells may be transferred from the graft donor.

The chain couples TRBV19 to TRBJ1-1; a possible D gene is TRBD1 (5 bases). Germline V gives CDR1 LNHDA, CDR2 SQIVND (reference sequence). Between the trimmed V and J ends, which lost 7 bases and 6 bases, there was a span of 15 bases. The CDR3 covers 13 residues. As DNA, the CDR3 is TGTGCCAGTAAGGACAACCCGGGTGCTGAAGCTTTCTTT. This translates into CASKDNPGAEAFF. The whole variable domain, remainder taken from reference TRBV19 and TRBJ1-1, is DGGITQSPKYLFRKEGQNVTLSCEQNLNHDAMYWYRQDPGQGLRLIYYSQIVNDFQKGDIAEGYSVSREKKESFPLTVTSAQKNPTAFYLCASKDNPGAEAFFGQGTRLTVV.

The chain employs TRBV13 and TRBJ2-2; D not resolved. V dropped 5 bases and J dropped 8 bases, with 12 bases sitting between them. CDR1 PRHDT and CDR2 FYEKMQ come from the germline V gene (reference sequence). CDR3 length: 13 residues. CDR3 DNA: TGTGCCAGCAGCGGCTCCCGTGCTGGGGAGCTGTTTTTT. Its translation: CASSGSRAGELFF.

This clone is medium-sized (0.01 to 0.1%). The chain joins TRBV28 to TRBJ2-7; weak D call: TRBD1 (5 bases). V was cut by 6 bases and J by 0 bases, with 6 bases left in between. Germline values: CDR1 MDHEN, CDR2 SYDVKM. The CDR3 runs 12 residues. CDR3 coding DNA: TGTGCCAGCAGACAGGACTCCTACGAGCAGTACTTC. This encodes CASRQDSYEQYF.

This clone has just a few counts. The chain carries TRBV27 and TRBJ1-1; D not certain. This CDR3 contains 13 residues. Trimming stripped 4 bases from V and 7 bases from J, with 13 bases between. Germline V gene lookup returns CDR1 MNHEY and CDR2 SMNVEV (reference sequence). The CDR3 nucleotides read TGTGCCAGCAGTTCTTGGGAGGGCCGTGAAGCTTTCTTT. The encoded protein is CASSSWEGREAFF.

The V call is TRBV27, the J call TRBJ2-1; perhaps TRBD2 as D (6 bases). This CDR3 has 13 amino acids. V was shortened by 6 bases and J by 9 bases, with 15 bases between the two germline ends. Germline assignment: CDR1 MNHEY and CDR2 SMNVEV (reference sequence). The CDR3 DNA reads TGTGCCAGCAGCCCTTCGGGGGTGAGTGAGCAGTTCTTC. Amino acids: CASSPSGVSEQFF.

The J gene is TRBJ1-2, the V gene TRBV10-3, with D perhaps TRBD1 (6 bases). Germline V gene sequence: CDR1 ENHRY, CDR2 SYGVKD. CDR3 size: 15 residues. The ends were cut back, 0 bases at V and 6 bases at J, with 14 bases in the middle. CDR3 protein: CAISESSQGWNGYTF. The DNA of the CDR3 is TGTGCCATCAGTGAGTCCAGTCAGGGGTGGAATGGCTACACCTTC.

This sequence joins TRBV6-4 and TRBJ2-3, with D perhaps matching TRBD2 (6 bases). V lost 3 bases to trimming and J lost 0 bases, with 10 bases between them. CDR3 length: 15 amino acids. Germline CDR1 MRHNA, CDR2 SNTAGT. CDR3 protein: CASSDKAGSTDTQYF. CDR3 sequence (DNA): TGTGCCAGCAGTGATAAAGCGGGTAGCACAGATACGCAGTATTTT.

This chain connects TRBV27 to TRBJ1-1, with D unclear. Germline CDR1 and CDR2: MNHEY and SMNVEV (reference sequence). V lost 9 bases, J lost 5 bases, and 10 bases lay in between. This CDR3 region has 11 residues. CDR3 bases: TGTGCCAGTCTAATTGGAACTGAAGCTTTCTTT. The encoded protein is CASLIGTEAFF.

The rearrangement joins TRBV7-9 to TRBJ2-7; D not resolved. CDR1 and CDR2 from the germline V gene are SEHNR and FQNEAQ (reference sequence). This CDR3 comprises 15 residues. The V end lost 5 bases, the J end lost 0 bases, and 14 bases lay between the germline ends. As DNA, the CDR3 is TGTGCCAGCAGCCCCCGGTGGCTACCCTCCTACGAGCAGTACTTC. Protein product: CASSPRWLPSYEQYF. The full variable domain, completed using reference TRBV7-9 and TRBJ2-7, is DTGVSQNPRHKITKRGQNVTFRCDPISEHNRLYWYRQTLGQGPEFLTYFQNEAQLEKSRLLSDRFSAERPKGSFSTLEIQRTEQGDSAMYLCASSPRWLPSYEQYFGPGTRLTVT.

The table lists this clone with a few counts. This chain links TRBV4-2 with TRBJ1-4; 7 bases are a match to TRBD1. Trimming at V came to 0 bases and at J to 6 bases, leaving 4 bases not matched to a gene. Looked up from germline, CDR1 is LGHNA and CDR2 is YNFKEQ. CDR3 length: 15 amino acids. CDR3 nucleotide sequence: TGTGCCAGCAGCCAAGATCATACAGGGGATGAAAAACTGTTTTTT. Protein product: CASSQDHTGDEKLFF.

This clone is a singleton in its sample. The CDR3 reads CASSSPNWETQYF. DNA of the CDR3: TGTGCCAGCAGTTCACCTAATTGGGAGACCCAGTACTTC. The chain couples TRBV28 to TRBJ2-5; no definite D call. Germline CDR1 MDHEN, CDR2 SYDVKM. The CDR3 spans 13 residues. The germline V and J ends were trimmed by 4 bases and 5 bases, with 11 bases remaining between them.

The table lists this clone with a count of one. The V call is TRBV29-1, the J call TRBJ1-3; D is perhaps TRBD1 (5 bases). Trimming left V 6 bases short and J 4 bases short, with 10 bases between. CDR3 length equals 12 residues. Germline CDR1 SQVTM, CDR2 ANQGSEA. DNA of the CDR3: TGCAGCGTCGCAGGGTTAGGAAACACCATATATTTT. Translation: CSVAGLGNTIYF.

CDR3 region: CASSQDLLTTKAGGELFF. The CDR3 coding sequence is TGCGCCAGCAGCCAAGATCTTCTTACCACCAAAGCAGGCGGGGAGCTGTTTTTT. The chain combines TRBV4-1 with TRBJ2-2, with no clear D. The CDR3 is 18 residues long. Deletions cut 0 bases from V and 7 bases from J, with 21 bases between. Germline assignment: CDR1 MGHRA and CDR2 YSYEKL.

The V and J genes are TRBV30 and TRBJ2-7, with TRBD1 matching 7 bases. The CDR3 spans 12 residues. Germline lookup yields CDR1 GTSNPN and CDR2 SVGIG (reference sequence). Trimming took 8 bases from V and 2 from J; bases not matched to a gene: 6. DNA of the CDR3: TGTGCCCGGGACAGCTCTCCCTACGAGCAGTACTTC. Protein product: CARDSSPYEQYF.